This entry features one T cell receptor beta chain sequence. Its antigen is unknown. The sample comes from a study of cytomegalovirus exposure and HLA in healthy donors. The CDR3 spans 16 residues. V was clipped by 5 bases and J by 6 bases, with 21 bases between them. Per germline, CDR1 SGHAT and CDR2 FQNNGV. Study-level results: Trimming of TCR beta V- and J-genes showed a link, identified in a later analysis, to a missense DCLRE1C variant. The dataset shows that most TCR sequences were rare, while some public TCRs occurred in many donors.

PCR involved 60 Vbeta and 13 Jbeta primers. The method was immunoSEQ multiplex PCR; TCRdb's version includes in-frame clones alone and lacks a portion of them. The sample consists of about 150,000 clones, 70% to 80% of them appearing once. V and J are TRBV11-2 and TRBJ2-3, with D perhaps TRBD1 (6 bases). The sequenced sample was PBMCs. The source is a male donor in good health and CMV-seronegative. DNA for the CDR3: TGTGCCAGCAGCCTCAGGGGCACAGGGATTTGGGATACGCAGTATTTT. Protein product: CASSLRGTGIWDTQYF.